A single T cell receptor beta chain is shown here with its context. Antigen: not known. From germline, CDR1 is KGHSH and CDR2 LQKENI. The CDR3 covers 13 residues. V was clipped by 8 bases and J by 3 bases; unmatched bases: 6. The data were taken from a study of shared clonotypes between healthy human individuals. Study-level points and caveats: The generation probabilities recorded for non-shared clonotypes fell below those of clonotypes shared by all four donors.

Healthy and HIV-negative, the adult donors had no recent acute infections or vaccinations. Only Caucasian adults living in Nashville, Tennessee made up the donor group. Method: immunoSEQ multiplex PCR; TCRdb's copy keeps in-frame clones and lacks some. In the table there are millions of clones, approximately 92% of which are singletons. This clonotype was obtained from a man aged 18-30 years in good health. The rearrangement uses TRBV18 and TRBJ2-7; 8 nucleotides match TRBD2. The source material was naive CD4+ T cells sorted from blood. Subset indicated: CD45RA+ positively selected. Written as DNA, the CDR3 is TGTGCCAGCGGGCTAGCGGGTGGCTACGAGCAGTACTTC. It encodes CASGLAGGYEQYF.